The 8 T cell receptor beta chains below come from one sample, sequenced in a study of T cells in Graves' hyperthyroidism and ophthalmopathy. What was amplified from RNA transcripts were TCR beta CDR3 regions. The TCR CDR3 first-round RT-PCR relied on the HTBI primer set. Each CDR3 protein gets one entry after TCRdb re-called the multiplex PCR reads with MiXCR. Of approximately 400,000 distinct CDR3 sequences in the sample, around 20% are singletons; the top ten hold 35% to 50%. Input material: blood. All receptors derive from a man younger than 35 with Graves' ophthalmopathy.

The chain combines TRBV20-1 with TRBJ2-3; 7 nucleotides align to TRBD1. Germline V gives CDR1 DFQATT, CDR2 SNEGSKA (reference sequence). This CDR3 region has 12 residues. The V segment lost 6 bases and the J segment 6 bases; nucleotides outside the gene matches: 6. The CDR3 loop reads CSASTGLDTQYF. Written as DNA, the CDR3 is TGCAGTGCCTCGACAGGGTTGGATACGCAGTATTTT.

On this clonotype itself: It may be a read error: a sequence one base away is much more abundant. V and J are TRBV5-1 and TRBJ1-2; the match to TRBD1 covers 8 bases. CDR1 is SGHRS, CDR2 YFSETQ, per germline. The length of the CDR3 is 15 residues. The CDR3 protein is CATSSNMGQVDGHTF. Here the CDR3 DNA reads TGCGCCACCTCCTCCAATATGGGACAGGTTGATGGCCACACCTTC.

This clonotype occurred many times. This chain uses TRBV4-1 with TRBJ2-3; D is ambiguous. CDR1 is MGHRA and CDR2 is YSYEKL in the germline V gene. The CDR3 is 13 residues long. V gave up 7 bases and J gave up 6 bases, with 14 bases separating them. The CDR3 DNA is TGCGCCAGCAACGACGGTGGGGTCGATACGCAGTATTTT. It codes for CASNDGGVDTQYF.

The chain uses TRBV4-2 and TRBJ2-2, with 7 bases matching TRBD1. The V segment lost 1 base and the J segment 0 bases; nucleotides outside the gene matches: 5. Looked up from germline, CDR1 is LGHNA and CDR2 is YNFKEQ. CDR3 length: 17 amino acids. This CDR3 reads CASSQVGDRANTGELFF. Here the CDR3 DNA reads TGTGCCAGCAGCCAAGTGGGAGACAGGGCGAACACCGGGGAGCTGTTTTTT.

The table lists this clonotype with many counts. V gene TRBV2 combines with J gene TRBJ2-5; D gene ambiguous. The CDR3 runs 13 residues. The V gene lost 6 bases and the J gene lost 4 bases, with 12 bases spanning the gap. Per germline, CDR1 SNHLY and CDR2 FYNNEI. CDR3 nucleotides: TGTGCCAGCAGCATTGATTGGGGAGAGACCCAGTACTTC. Amino acid sequence: CASSIDWGETQYF.

This clonotype was seen a few times. The chain recombines TRBV5-1 with TRBJ1-2; D is unresolved. This CDR3 has 15 residues. Trimming took 4 bases from V and 0 from J, leaving 13 bases between them. From germline, CDR1 is SGHRS and CDR2 YFSETQ. CDR3 region: CASSPEVSANYGYTF. The CDR3 region has the DNA TGCGCCAGCAGCCCGGAGGTTTCAGCTAACTATGGCTACACCTTC. The full variable domain, completed using reference TRBV5-1 and TRBJ1-2, is KAGVTQTPRYLIKTRGQQVTLSCSPISGHRSVSWYQQTPGQGLQFLFEYFSETQRNKGNFPGRFSGRQFSNSRSEMNVSTLELGDSALYLCASSPEVSANYGYTFGSGTRLTVV.

Ten or more counts support this clonotype. V is TRBV12-3 or TRBV12-4 and J is TRBJ1-1, with D perhaps matching TRBD1 (6 bases). V was shortened by 7 bases and J by 7 bases, with 16 bases between the two germline ends. The length of the CDR3 is 13 residues. In DNA, the CDR3 is TGTGCCAGCACTCACCCCGGGGGCAGTGAAGCTTTCTTT. Translated, it gives CASTHPGGSEAFF.

This clonotype was seen a few times. Relative to the germline gene, one junction end is altered; a read error may explain this. V is TRBV5-4 and J is TRBJ1-3, with D unclear. This CDR3 is 17 amino acids long. Germline assignment: CDR1 SGHNT and CDR2 YYREEE (reference sequence). The CDR3 region is CASSLEYSGVSGNTIYF. As DNA, the CDR3 is TGTGCCAGCAGCTTGGAGTACAGCGGAGTCTCTGGGAACACCATATATTTT.